The 17 T cell receptor beta chains reported below all come from one sample, sequenced in a study of T cell repertoires in cytomegalovirus infection. TCRdb re-called the reads through MiXCR, storing one row per CDR3 protein. This repertoire shows about 740,000 distinct CDR3 sequences, roughly 36% found once; its top ten account for around 3%. Sequenced: PBMCs. The receptor source for this set is a human donor in good health (CMV status not recorded). Some clones in this sample may be carry-over from other donors' samples.

This sequence joins TRBV7-9 and TRBJ2-7; D tentatively fits TRBD1 or TRBD2 (6 bases each). This CDR3 contains 15 residues. V dropped 4 bases and J dropped 5 bases, with 18 bases sitting between them. CDR1 and CDR2 from the germline V gene are SEHNR and FQNEAQ (reference sequence). As DNA, the CDR3 is TGTGCCAGCAGCTCCCCTGAGGGGGGCCTCGACGAGCAGTACTTC. Translated, it gives CASSSPEGGLDEQYF.

This clonotype was detected a few times. The V gene is TRBV12-3 or TRBV12-4, the J gene TRBJ2-5, with D maybe TRBD1 (6 bases). There are 15 residues in the CDR3. Deletions cut 7 bases from V and 1 base from J, with 16 bases between. The CDR3 DNA follows: TGTGCCAGCACCCACGCCGACAGGATCCAAGAGACCCAGTACTTC. Encoded protein: CASTHADRIQETQYF.

This clonotype was counted once. The chain carries TRBV19 and TRBJ2-1; TRBD1 agrees at 7 bases. The CDR3 runs 15 residues. V shed 1 base, J shed 6 bases, and the junction held 6 bases outside the gene matches. Germline V gene data show CDR1 as LNHDA and CDR2 as SQIVND (reference sequence). The CDR3 DNA sequence: TGTGCCAGTAGTATAGGACAGGGTAGAGTCAATGAGCAGTTCTTC. It is translated as CASSIGQGRVNEQFF.

This chain joins TRBV10-3 and TRBJ1-6; 8 positions agree with TRBD1. Per the germline V gene, CDR1 is ENHRY and CDR2 is SYGVKD. V lost 5 bases and J lost 5; bases outside the gene matches: 5. CDR3 length equals 15 residues. Here the CDR3 reads CAISSWTGNNSPLHF. The CDR3 bases are TGTGCCATCAGTTCTTGGACAGGGAATAATTCACCCCTCCACTTT.

About this clonotype itself: The final CDR3 position lacks the conserved phenylalanine or tryptophan, pointing to a likely read error. The genes are TRBV7-2 and TRBJ2-7; TRBD1 matches 7 bases. Germline CDR1 and CDR2: SGHTA and FQGNSA. The CDR3 sequence is 14 residues long. The V gene end was trimmed by 6 bases and the J gene end by 2 bases; junction bases not matched to a gene: 7. The CDR3 nucleotides read TGTGCCAGCAGACTCCGGGACAGTACCTACGAGCAGTACTTG. This gives the protein CASRLRDSTYEQYL.

V and J are TRBV25-1 and TRBJ1-1; D gene uncertain. Germline V gene lookup returns CDR1 MGHDK and CDR2 SYGVNS. The CDR3 spans 8 residues. The ends were cut back, 8 bases at V and 8 bases at J, with 3 bases in the middle. CDR3 amino acids: CASGEAFF. As DNA, the CDR3 is TGTGCCAGCGGGGAAGCTTTCTTT.

J is TRBJ1-4 and V is TRBV4-1; TRBD1 agrees at 7 bases. The CDR3 consists of 15 residues. Losses at the gene ends were 5 bases for V and 4 bases for J; bases not matched to a gene: 7. The germline CDR1 and CDR2 sequences are MGHRA and YSYEKL. The CDR3 spells CASSTGQAFNEKLFF. For the CDR3, the DNA is TGCGCCAGCAGCACCGGACAGGCCTTTAATGAAAAACTGTTTTTT.

The V gene is TRBV6-1, the J gene TRBJ1-1, with a possible D match to TRBD1 (6 bases). This CDR3 comprises 14 residues. Germline loops: CDR1 MNHNS, CDR2 SASEGT. Trimming took off 10 bases at V and 5 bases at J, with 20 bases between the two ends. The DNA of the CDR3 is TGTGCCATCGATGATACAGGGCGTCGGACTGAAGCTTTCTTT. This translates into CAIDDTGRRTEAFF.

The chain has TRBV28 and TRBJ1-1; D remains unclear. The CDR3 extends over 9 amino acids. Germline V gene sequence: CDR1 MDHEN, CDR2 SYDVKM. Trimming removed 8 bases at V and 11 bases at J, with 9 bases between. This CDR3 reads CASGIPAFF. The CDR3 DNA sequence: TGTGCCAGCGGGATACCGGCTTTCTTT.

The V call is TRBV28, the J call TRBJ1-2; 7 nucleotides agree with TRBD1. The CDR3 has 15 residues. CDR1 is MDHEN, CDR2 SYDVKM, per germline. V trimming: 7 bases; J trimming: 4 bases; junction bases outside the gene matches: 12. CDR3 coding DNA: TGTGCCAGCACCACAACGGGGACAGACCTCTATGGCTACACCTTC. Its translation: CASTTTGTDLYGYTF.

This sequence joins TRBV7-2 and TRBJ1-5; D gene uncertain. CDR1 is SGHTA and CDR2 is FQGNSA in the germline V gene. Trimming left V 1 base short and J 5 bases short, with 12 bases between. This CDR3 region has 15 residues. The CDR3 spells CASSLVGSADQPQHF. CDR3 nucleotide sequence: TGTGCCAGCAGCTTAGTTGGTTCCGCAGATCAGCCCCAGCATTTT.

This clonotype was seen at least ten times. V gene TRBV7-8 combines with J gene TRBJ2-3; no definite D call. This CDR3 has 13 amino acids. Looked up from germline, CDR1 is SGHVS and CDR2 is FQNEAQ. V was cut by 5 bases and J by 5 bases, with 11 bases left in between. DNA for the CDR3: TGTGCCAGCAGCCAGACGCGCGGAGATACGCAGTATTTT. Protein sequence: CASSQTRGDTQYF.

The table lists this clonotype with a count of one. The chain uses TRBV2 and TRBJ2-7; 10 bases line up with TRBD1. Trimming cost V 4 bases and J 5 bases; bases outside gene matches: 8. The CDR3 has 15 amino acids. Germline CDR1 and CDR2: SNHLY and FYNNEI. The CDR3 DNA is TGTGCCAGCAGTGCCCCGGGACAGGGGATACACGAGCAGTACTTC. It is translated as CASSAPGQGIHEQYF.

Comment on this clonotype: Being one base from a much bigger clone, this may be a read error. This rearrangement joins TRBV7-2 to TRBJ2-1; 11 nucleotides agree with TRBD2. J was trimmed by 10 bases and V by 2 bases; bases with no gene match: 10. The CDR3 sequence is 16 residues long. CDR1 is SGHTA and CDR2 is FQGNSA in the germline V gene. CDR3: CASSLIAGGPVEEQFF. The CDR3 nucleotides read TGTGCCAGCAGCTTAATAGCGGGAGGGCCCGTCGAGGAGCAGTTCTTC.

The table lists this clonotype with a count of one. The chain employs TRBV9 and TRBJ1-1; D gene ambiguous. Germline CDR1 is SGDLS and CDR2 is YYNGEE. The germline V and J ends were trimmed by 0 bases and 1 base, with 7 bases remaining between them. The CDR3 sequence is 14 residues long. The CDR3 reads CASSVGPKNTEAFF. The CDR3 bases are TGTGCCAGCAGCGTAGGCCCGAAGAACACTGAAGCTTTCTTT.

This clonotype was seen ten or more times. The rearrangement joins TRBV7-2 to TRBJ2-5; TRBD1 aligns across 8 bases. Germline CDR1 reads SGHTA; CDR2 reads FQGNSA. This CDR3 has 14 residues. Germline trimming cut 5 bases from V and 3 bases from J; bases unmatched to any gene: 5. The CDR3 sequence is CASSRDRWEETQYF. CDR3 nucleotides: TGTGCCAGCAGCCGGGACAGGTGGGAAGAGACCCAGTACTTC.

The chain couples TRBV6-5 to TRBJ1-5; unclear D gene. Germline V CDR1 and CDR2: MNHEY, SVGAGI. The V end lost 2 bases, the J end lost 4 bases, and 6 bases lay between the germline ends. The CDR3 has 13 residues. The CDR3 DNA sequence: TGTGCCAGCAGTTACAACGAGAATCAGCCCCAGCATTTT. Its protein product is CASSYNENQPQHF.